Below are 4 T cell receptor beta chains sequenced from a single sample in a study of control samples from healthy donors and cancer patients. Some clones are missing from TCRdb's copy, which holds only in-frame ones; the method was immunoSEQ multiplex PCR. In the table there are some 96,000 clones, 93% of which are singletons. The sequenced sample consisted of blood. These TCRs come from a man younger than 35 in good health.

This clone has just one count. The chain uses TRBV4-1 and TRBJ2-7; D is ambiguous. The V end was cut by 2 bases, the J end by 1 base, with 6 bases between. Germline CDR1 is MGHRA and CDR2 is YSYEKL. CDR3 size: 13 residues. The chain's CDR3 is CASSQSSSYEQYF. In nucleotides, the CDR3 is TGCGCCAGCAGCCAATCCTCTTCCTACGAGCAGTACTTC.

This sequence joins TRBV11-2 and TRBJ2-7; tentative D call: TRBD2 (5 bases). The ends were cut back, 0 bases at V and 5 bases at J, with 14 bases in the middle. The germline CDR1 and CDR2 sequences are SGHAT and FQNNGV. This CDR3 region has 15 residues. CDR3 bases: TGTGCCAGCAGCTTAGAAACACAGATCGGGGACGAGCAGTACTTC. Translation: CASSLETQIGDEQYF.

This rearrangement joins TRBV4-1 to TRBJ2-1; D remains ambiguous. V lost 0 bases and J 2 bases, leaving 11 bases between the germline ends. The CDR3 has 16 residues. Germline CDR1 is MGHRA and CDR2 is YSYEKL. This chain's CDR3 is CASSQDTAHPYNEQFF. The CDR3 DNA sequence: TGCGCCAGCAGCCAAGATACAGCACACCCCTACAATGAGCAGTTCTTC.

This clone showed up just once. The CDR3: CASSQDTGLTDNEQFF. The CDR3 region has the DNA TGTGCCAGCAGCCAAGATACGGGACTAACTGACAATGAGCAGTTCTTC. This sequence joins TRBV4-2 and TRBJ2-1, with 7 bases that match TRBD2. Germline loops: CDR1 LGHNA, CDR2 YNFKEQ. Unmatched junction bases numbered 7, after V lost 0 bases and J lost 5 bases. This CDR3 has 16 amino acids.